One sample yielded the 32 T cell receptor beta chains listed below, sequenced in a study of cytomegalovirus exposure and HLA in healthy donors. The primer mix had 60 Vbeta and 13 Jbeta primers. Using immunoSEQ multiplex PCR, the repertoire was profiled, and TCRdb retains in-frame clones only, with some absent. The table lists some 170,000 clones, about 9.4% of them singletons. Sequenced sample: PBMCs. These receptors were obtained from a woman aged 25 to 45 in good health and CMV-seropositive.

The chain uses TRBV19 and TRBJ2-7; 11 bases match TRBD1. V lost 3 bases, J lost 4 bases, and 5 bases stayed unmatched. In germline, CDR1 is LNHDA, CDR2 SQIVND (reference sequence). The CDR3 sequence is 15 residues long. The CDR3 nucleotides read TGTGCCAGTAGTATGGCCGGGACAGGGGGGTACGAGCAGTACTTC. Translation gives CASSMAGTGGYEQYF.

The rearrangement joins TRBV19 to TRBJ2-3; 14 bases align to TRBD2. Germline CDR1 is LNHDA and CDR2 is SQIVND (reference sequence). Losses at the gene ends were 5 bases for V and 3 bases for J; bases not matched to a gene: 7. The CDR3 covers 17 residues. CDR3: CASSSGTSGRRTDTQYF. CDR3 coding DNA: TGTGCCAGTAGTTCCGGGACTAGCGGGAGAAGGACAGATACGCAGTATTTT.

The chain joins TRBV2 to TRBJ1-2, with D maybe TRBD1 (6 bases). V lost 4 bases and J 6 bases, leaving 12 bases between the germline ends. Germline CDR1 and CDR2: SNHLY and FYNNEI. This CDR3 region has 13 residues. The CDR3 loop is CASSGLTGNGYTF. The CDR3 nucleotides read TGTGCCAGCAGTGGCTTGACAGGAAATGGCTACACCTTC.

The chain combines TRBV27 with TRBJ2-7; 8 bases agree with TRBD2. The CDR3 sequence is 15 residues long. The trim removed 8 bases at V and 5 bases at J, leaving 14 bases unmatched. Germline lookup yields CDR1 MNHEY and CDR2 SMNVEV (reference sequence). This CDR3 is CASPNEREFEDEQYF. The CDR3 DNA reads TGTGCCAGCCCTAATGAGCGGGAGTTTGAGGACGAGCAGTACTTC.

The chain joins TRBV6-4 to TRBJ1-1, with D maybe TRBD1 (6 bases). V was cut by 4 bases and J by 5 bases, with 17 bases left in between. This CDR3 is 15 amino acids long. From germline, CDR1 is MRHNA and CDR2 SNTAGT. CDR3 bases: TGTGCCAGCAGTGGGACAGCCGAGCGTAAGACTGAAGCTTTCTTT. Protein sequence: CASSGTAERKTEAFF.

This clone was seen only a few times. The V and J genes are TRBV9 and TRBJ2-7; 8 bases fit TRBD1. Germline V gene lookup returns CDR1 SGDLS and CDR2 YYNGEE. The CDR3 length is 13 residues. V lost 4 bases, J lost 7 bases, and 7 bases stayed unmatched. The CDR3 region is CASSTGQGREQYF. The CDR3 DNA reads as TGTGCCAGCAGCACAGGACAGGGACGAGAGCAGTACTTC.

The chain uses TRBV10-3 and TRBJ2-5; TRBD2 agrees at 7 bases. The CDR3 contains 15 residues. Germline V gene sequence: CDR1 ENHRY, CDR2 SYGVKD. J was trimmed by 2 bases and V by 6 bases; bases with no gene match: 9. CDR3 in amino acids: CAISLGTMGQETQYF. The CDR3 bases are TGTGCCATCAGCTTAGGGACTATGGGACAAGAGACCCAGTACTTC.

In its sample, this clone was seen a few times. CDR3 region: CASSQDLFASGKGNEQFF. The CDR3 region has the DNA TGTGCCAGCAGCCAAGATCTGTTCGCTAGCGGGAAGGGCAATGAGCAGTTCTTC. The chain links TRBV14 to TRBJ2-1; TRBD2 matches at 9 bases. The trim removed 0 bases at V and 6 bases at J, leaving 12 bases unmatched. The CDR3 spans 18 residues. Germline values: CDR1 SGHDN, CDR2 FVKESK.

The chain combines TRBV7-3 with TRBJ2-1, with 13 bases aligning to TRBD2. The CDR3 has 16 residues. Unmatched junction bases numbered 9, after V lost 5 bases and J lost 8 bases. Per germline, CDR1 SGHTA and CDR2 FQGTGA. The CDR3 sequence: CASSLKGLAGWDEQFF. The DNA for the CDR3 is TGTGCCAGCAGCCTGAAGGGACTAGCGGGATGGGATGAGCAGTTCTTC.

This clone was picked up a small number of times. This chain joins TRBV2 and TRBJ2-1; TRBD1 agrees at 7 bases. Germline V CDR1 and CDR2: SNHLY, FYNNEI. V shed 6 bases, J shed 5 bases, and the junction held 7 bases outside the gene matches. The CDR3 contains 14 residues. CDR3: CASSSGTVNNEQFF. The CDR3 DNA sequence: TGTGCCAGCAGCTCCGGGACAGTGAACAATGAGCAGTTCTTC.

CDR3 residues: CASRLYYNEQFF. CDR3 bases: TGTGCCAGCAGACTCTACTACAATGAGCAGTTCTTC. The chain couples TRBV7-2 to TRBJ2-1; D call uncertain. Trimming removed 6 bases from V and 3 bases from J, with 6 bases in between. CDR1 is SGHTA, CDR2 FQGNSA, per germline. This CDR3 contains 12 residues.

This clone was counted between two and nine times. The CDR3 nucleotides are TGTGCCAGCAGCCTTCTGGGCGGGACCTTGGCCTTCCACGAGCAGTACTTC. This encodes CASSLLGGTLAFHEQYF. This chain uses TRBV14 with TRBJ2-7; D might be TRBD2 (6 bases). This CDR3 is 17 amino acids long. Germline V gene data show CDR1 as SGHDN and CDR2 as FVKESK. The germline V and J ends were trimmed by 4 bases and 5 bases, with 24 bases remaining between them. Full variable domain (remainder filled in from reference TRBV14 and TRBJ2-7): EAGVTQFPSHSVIEKGQTVTLRCDPISGHDNLYWYRRVMGKEIKFLLHFVKESKQDESGMPNNRFLAERTGGTYSTLKVQPAELEDSGVYFCASSLLGGTLAFHEQYFGPGTRLTVT.

This clone has more than one count but fewer than ten. The chain has TRBV6-5 and TRBJ1-1; a weak D match, TRBD1 (6 bases). Deletions cut 2 bases from V and 11 bases from J, with 15 bases between. This CDR3 has 13 residues. Per germline, CDR1 MNHEY and CDR2 SVGAGI. CDR3 sequence (DNA): TGTGCCAGCAGTTACCGAAAGGGGGAAGAGGCTTTCTTT. This translates into CASSYRKGEEAFF.

The genes are TRBV5-1 and TRBJ2-6; D may be TRBD1 (6 bases). With 3 bases removed from V and 0 bases from J, the gap between germline ends came to 13 bases. Germline CDR1 reads SGHRS; CDR2 reads YFSETQ. The CDR3 runs to 17 residues. CDR3 nucleotides: TGCGCCAGCAGCTGGACAGCCCTAAACTCTGGGGCCAACGTCCTGACTTTC. It encodes CASSWTALNSGANVLTF.

This clone appeared a few times. The CDR3 region is CASSSPGTMNEQYF. The DNA for the CDR3 is TGTGCCAGCAGCTCACCCGGGACAATGAACGAGCAGTACTTC. This rearrangement joins TRBV5-4 to TRBJ2-7; D perhaps matches TRBD1 (6 bases). Germline CDR1 SGHNT, CDR2 YYREEE (reference sequence). Trimming shortened V by 3 bases and J by 5 bases, and 15 bases separated the two germline ends. This CDR3 is 14 amino acids long.

This clone was counted a few times. The chain carries TRBV9 and TRBJ1-3; D is possibly TRBD1 (6 bases). The V gene's germline CDR1 is SGDLS and CDR2 YYNGEE. Deletions cut 3 bases from V and 2 bases from J, with 15 bases between. The CDR3 is 16 residues long. The chain's CDR3 is CASSASLTGAGNTIYF. CDR3 in DNA: TGTGCCAGCAGCGCGAGCCTGACAGGAGCTGGAAACACCATATATTTT. Full variable domain (outside the CDR3, taken from reference TRBV9 and TRBJ1-3): DSGVTQTPKHLITATGQRVTLRCSPRSGDLSVYWYQQSLDQGLQFLIQYYNGEERAKGNILERFSAQQFPDLHSELNLSSLELGDSALYFCASSASLTGAGNTIYFGEGSWLTVV.

This clone was found a few times. This rearrangement joins TRBV7-7 to TRBJ2-5; D is perhaps TRBD1 (5 bases). Germline assignment: CDR1 SSHAT and CDR2 FNYEAQ (reference sequence). The CDR3 has 14 amino acids. With 4 bases removed from V and 0 bases from J, the gap between germline ends came to 9 bases. The CDR3 is CASSSQGYQETQYF. CDR3 nucleotides: TGTGCCAGCAGCTCTCAGGGTTACCAAGAGACCCAGTACTTC.

The chain combines TRBV4-2 with TRBJ2-5; the D gene is possibly TRBD2 (5 bases). TRBJ2-7 matches the DNA end more closely, so the J call is doubtful. CDR3 size: 14 residues. Germline CDR1 and CDR2: LGHNA and YNFKEQ. CDR3 region: CASSQELGVYEQYF. As DNA, the CDR3 is TGTGCCAGCAGCCAAGAACTAGGAGTCTACGAGCAGTACTTC.

V and J are TRBV29-1 and TRBJ1-1; TRBD1 is a possible D gene (6 bases). Germline V CDR1 and CDR2: SQVTM, ANQGSEA. Trimming removed 6 bases at V and 1 base at J, with 15 bases between. The CDR3 extends over 14 amino acids. CDR3 in DNA: TGCAGCGTCCCCGGAGGGGGGGCGAACACTGAAGCTTTCTTT. Its translation: CSVPGGGANTEAFF.

This clone has just a few counts. The chain links TRBV6-6 to TRBJ1-5; tentative D call: TRBD1 (6 bases). With 2 bases removed from V and 4 bases from J, the gap between germline ends came to 9 bases. CDR1 MNHNY and CDR2 SVGAGI come from the germline V gene (reference sequence). The length of the CDR3 is 14 residues. CDR3 sequence reads: CASSYDRLNQPQHF. For the CDR3, the DNA is TGTGCCAGCAGTTACGACAGGCTAAATCAGCCCCAGCATTTT.

The gene calls are TRBV10-1 and TRBJ2-3, with 8 bases identical to TRBD2. Germline assignment: CDR1 WNHNN and CDR2 SYGVQD (reference sequence). CDR3 length equals 18 residues. V was clipped by 6 bases and J by 2 bases; unmatched bases: 16. CDR3: CASSTAVGGLESTDTQYF. The CDR3 DNA sequence: TGCGCCAGCAGCACCGCCGTGGGGGGACTAGAGTCCACAGATACGCAGTATTTT.

The V gene is TRBV7-9, the J gene TRBJ1-1; D not resolved. The germline CDR1 and CDR2 sequences are SEHNR and FQNEAQ (reference sequence). The V end was cut by 5 bases, the J end by 3 bases, with 16 bases between. There are 15 residues in the CDR3. CDR3 DNA: TGTGCCAGCAGCCGAGAGCGCCTGCTCCACACTGAAGCTTTCTTT. Translated, it gives CASSRERLLHTEAFF.

The chain recombines TRBV10-3 with TRBJ2-3; 8 bases fit TRBD1. The V segment lost 2 bases and the J segment 1 base; nucleotides outside the gene matches: 5. The germline CDR1 and CDR2 sequences are ENHRY and SYGVKD. The CDR3 loop spans 16 amino acids. As DNA, the CDR3 is TGTGCCATCAGTGAGGGACAGGGATACCGCACAGATACGCAGTATTTT. Translation: CAISEGQGYRTDTQYF.

Only a few counts were recorded for this clone. The chain employs TRBV11-2 and TRBJ2-7, with 12 bases lining up with TRBD2. CDR3 size: 14 residues. Per germline, CDR1 SGHAT and CDR2 FQNNGV. V lost 6 bases, J lost 6 bases, and 6 bases stayed unmatched. This chain's CDR3 is CASSRLTSGGEQYF. The CDR3 nucleotides read TGTGCCAGCAGTCGGTTGACTAGCGGGGGCGAGCAGTACTTC.

This chain uses TRBV2 with TRBJ1-5, with 9 bases aligning to TRBD1. Germline V lookup: CDR1 SNHLY, CDR2 FYNNEI. Trimming cost V 6 bases and J 5 bases; bases outside gene matches: 5. CDR3 length equals 14 residues. The CDR3 protein is CASRFTGGYQPQHF. The DNA of the CDR3 is TGTGCCAGCAGATTTACAGGGGGCTATCAGCCCCAGCATTTT.

This clone has only a few counts. The chain uses TRBV4-1 and TRBJ2-3; D gene unclear. Germline-derived CDR1 and CDR2 are MGHRA and YSYEKL. V dropped 1 base and J dropped 0 bases, with 5 bases sitting between them. This CDR3 is built from 14 residues. CDR3 DNA: TGCGCCAGCAGCCAAGTCATTAGCACAGATACGCAGTATTTT. Its protein is CASSQVISTDTQYF.

CDR3 loop: CASSFSSGRHGAYEQYF. In DNA form, the CDR3 reads TGTGCCAGCAGTTTTTCTAGCGGGAGGCACGGGGCCTACGAGCAGTACTTC. The V call is TRBV2, the J call TRBJ2-7; 11 bases agree with TRBD2. The CDR3 length is 17 residues. J gave up 2 bases and V 5 bases, and 11 bases lay outside the gene matches. Germline CDR1 SNHLY, CDR2 FYNNEI.

The chain uses TRBV27 and TRBJ2-1; no clear D. Trimming removed 2 bases from V and 2 bases from J, with 7 bases in between. Germline V gene sequence: CDR1 MNHEY, CDR2 SMNVEV (reference sequence). There are 14 residues in the CDR3. The CDR3 spells CASSLLTPYNEQFF. CDR3 nucleotide sequence: TGTGCCAGCAGTTTACTGACTCCCTACAATGAGCAGTTCTTC.

There are a few counts of this clone. The chain links TRBV2 to TRBJ2-5; 10 positions match TRBD2. V was clipped by 6 bases and J by 8 bases; unmatched bases: 6. CDR1 and CDR2 from the germline V gene are SNHLY and FYNNEI. There are 13 residues in the CDR3. For the CDR3, the DNA is TGTGCCAGCAGGCTAACTAGCGGGGATACCCAGTACTTC. It encodes CASRLTSGDTQYF.

This chain joins TRBV9 and TRBJ2-1, with TRBD2 matching over 7 bases. V dropped 2 bases and J dropped 5; count of bases not matched to a gene: 10. The germline V gene encodes CDR1 SGDLS and CDR2 YYNGEE. This CDR3 comprises 16 residues. The CDR3 sequence: CASSVRGGSVNNEQFF. The CDR3 DNA is TGTGCCAGCAGCGTCCGGGGAGGGAGCGTGAACAATGAGCAGTTCTTC.

The table lists this clone with a few counts. Other DNA sequences in this specimen translate into the identical CDR3. This chain connects TRBV2 to TRBJ2-5, with TRBD2 matching 8 bases. CDR3 size: 14 residues. The ends lost 3 bases at V and 1 base at J; junction bases unmatched: 1. Germline V gives CDR1 SNHLY, CDR2 FYNNEI. Here the CDR3 DNA reads TGTGCCAGCAGTGACGGGAGGGCCCAAGAGACCCAGTACTTC. This encodes CASSDGRAQETQYF. The variable domain in full, completed from reference TRBV2 and TRBJ2-5, reads EPEVTQTPSHQVTQMGQEVILRCVPISNHLYFYWYRQILGQKVEFLVSFYNNEISEKSEIFDDQFSVERPDGSNFTLKIRSTKLEDSAMYFCASSDGRAQETQYFGPGTRLLVL.

The genes are TRBV5-1 and TRBJ1-4, with 8 bases fitting TRBD1. V trimming: 4 bases; J trimming: 8 bases; junction bases outside the gene matches: 7. CDR3 length: 14 amino acids. Germline assignment: CDR1 SGHRS and CDR2 YFSETQ. The CDR3 DNA reads as TGCGCCAGCAGCCAAGGACAGGGAGGAGAAAAACTGTTTTTT. Residues: CASSQGQGGEKLFF.